What follows describes a single T cell receptor beta chain. The source of the sample is a study of control samples from healthy donors and cancer patients. Profiling relied on immunoSEQ multiplex PCR, and the TCRdb table lists in-frame clones only, not all of them. The sample shows 85,000 to 90,000 clones, approximately 91% of them seen only once. Germline V gene lookup returns CDR1 MNHEY and CDR2 SMNVEV (reference sequence). The CDR3 length is 14 residues. V lost 2 bases and J lost 5, with 12 bases in between. The TCR comes from a woman aged 45-59 years with colorectal cancer. The sequenced sample was PBMCs. The chain is built from TRBV27 and TRBJ1-1; D may be TRBD1 (6 bases). Written as DNA, the CDR3 is TGTGCCAGCAGTTTAGCAGGGGTGTGGACTGAAGCTTTCTTT. This translates into CASSLAGVWTEAFF.